The 4 T cell receptor beta chains listed next were all sequenced from one sample in a study of OX40 agonist ivuxolimab in advanced cancers. Sequencing was performed with immunoSEQ multiplex PCR; in TCRdb, only in-frame clones are kept and a portion is missing. The data contain roughly 42,000 clones, about nine tenths of them singletons. The specimen was CD4+ or CD8+ T cells sorted from blood, collected in a trial of the OX40 agonist ivuxolimab. These receptors were collected from an adult with an advanced solid tumor such as melanoma, head and neck, liver or kidney cancer.

The gene calls are TRBV6-1 and TRBJ2-2; no clear D. Deletions cut 7 bases from V and 6 bases from J, with 3 bases between. CDR1 is MNHNS and CDR2 is SASEGT in the germline V gene. This CDR3 has 10 residues. In nucleotides, the CDR3 is TGTGCCAGCAACTCCGGGGAGCTGTTTTTT. Its translation is CASNSGELFF.

The genes are TRBV11-1 and TRBJ1-1; TRBD1 is a possible D gene (5 bases). The CDR3 consists of 17 residues. Trimming left V 4 bases short and J 0 bases short, with 18 bases between. Germline V gene sequence: CDR1 SGHAT, CDR2 FQDESV (reference sequence). The DNA for the CDR3 is TGTGCCAGCAGCTCCACTCAGGGACTGCGCATGAACACTGAAGCTTTCTTT. Translated, it gives CASSSTQGLRMNTEAFF.

The rearrangement uses TRBV7-9 and TRBJ2-7, with a possible D match to TRBD2 (5 bases). With 7 bases removed from V and 4 bases from J, the gap between germline ends came to 14 bases. Germline CDR1 reads SEHNR; CDR2 reads FQNEAQ (reference sequence). This CDR3 contains 13 residues. The CDR3 DNA sequence: TGTGCCAGCACACCCCTAGCTGGGTACGAGCAGTACTTC. It specifies CASTPLAGYEQYF.

V is TRBV18 and J is TRBJ2-3, with D possibly being TRBD1 (6 bases). The V gene's germline CDR1 is KGHSH and CDR2 LQKENI. CDR3 length: 16 residues. Trimming took off 3 bases at V and 0 bases at J, with 13 bases between the two ends. CDR3 in amino acids: CASSPSPGASTDTQYF. CDR3 coding DNA: TGTGCCAGCTCACCTAGCCCAGGGGCCAGCACAGATACGCAGTATTTT. Drawing the rest from reference TRBV18 and TRBJ2-3, the complete variable domain is NAGVMQNPRHLVRRRGQEARLRCSPMKGHSHVYWYRQLPEEGLKFMVYLQKENIIDESGMPKERFSAEFPKEGPSILRIQQVVRGDSAAYFCASSPSPGASTDTQYFGPGTRLTVL.